This is a list of T cell receptor beta chains from one sample in a study of blood T cell repertoires in COVID-19. Assay: immunoSEQ multiplex PCR; the TCRdb copy retains only in-frame clones and omits some. The table lists a few hundred thousand clones, approximately 75% of them singletons. The source material was PBMCs or T cells enriched from blood (not recorded which). The source is a man aged 35 to 55 who had recovered from COVID-19. CDR3s include the opening cysteine and the closing phenylalanine or tryptophan. A D gene is named only where the DNA matches it firmly. Only part of the rows carry a size: once, few, many, or a class if the clone is expanded.

clone size,V gene,J gene,D gene,CDR3 DNA,CDR3 protein
NA,TRBV11-1,TRBJ1-1,NA,TGTGCCAGCACGCGACAGAACACTGAAGCTTTCTTT,CASTRQNTEAFF
NA,TRBV7-9,TRBJ1-5,NA,TGTGCCAGCAGCTCGACCGGGGGGTTGAGCAATCAGCCCCAGCATTTT,CASSSTGGLSNQPQHF
few,TRBV6-5,TRBJ1-4,TRBD1,TGTGCCAGCAGTTACGTGCAGGGGGCTAATGAAAAACTGTTTTTT,CASSYVQGANEKLFF
NA,TRBV5-8,TRBJ1-1,TRBD1,TGTGCCAGCAGCAGGGGGACAGTCGTGAACACTGAAGCTTTCTTT,CASSRGTVVNTEAFF
few,TRBV30,TRBJ1-5,TRBD1,TGTGCCTGGGGACAGGTGGAAGGGCCCCAGCATTTT,CAWGQVEGPQHF
NA,TRBV18,TRBJ1-1,NA,TGTGCCAGCTCACTACAGGGCCGGACTGAAGCTTTCTTT,CASSLQGRTEAFF
NA,TRBV9,TRBJ1-2,NA,TGTGCCAGCAGCGACTCTATCTATGGCTACACCTTC,CASSDSIYGYTF
NA,TRBV5-4,TRBJ1-1,TRBD1,TGTGCCAGCAGCTTTGAAGGGACAGGGATTACTGAAGCTTTCTTT,CASSFEGTGITEAFF
NA,TRBV11-2,TRBJ2-3,NA,TGTGCCAGCAGCTTGTTCCGGGACTCTGGAACAGATACGCAGTATTTT,CASSLFRDSGTDTQYF
NA,TRBV27,TRBJ2-1,NA,TGTGCCAGCAGTCAAACTAGCAATGAGCAGTTCTTC,CASSQTSNEQFF
NA,TRBV6-5,TRBJ1-2,NA,TGTGCCAGCGGGGTGGGGGCAATCTATGGCTACACCTTC,CASGVGAIYGYTF
NA,TRBV2,TRBJ1-2,NA,TGTGCCAGCAGTGCCGGTCTGGGAGGGAACTATGGCTACACCTTC,CASSAGLGGNYGYTF
NA,TRBV18,TRBJ1-2,NA,TGTGCCAGCTCACCACCGGAAACCCGGGGTTTAGGCTACACCTTC,CASSPPETRGLGYTF
NA,TRBV15,TRBJ2-5,NA,TGTGCCACCAGGGACAGCCAAGAGACCCAGTACTTC,CATRDSQETQYF
NA,TRBV3-1/TRBV3-2,TRBJ2-7,TRBD1,TGTGCCAGCAGCCAAGGGACAGGCACAGGGAAGGGCGAGCAGTACTTC,CASSQGTGTGKGEQYF
NA,TRBV5-6,TRBJ1-5,TRBD1,TGTGCCAGCAGTTCCGGGACAGCTAGCAATCAGCCCCAGCATTTT,CASSSGTASNQPQHF
once,TRBV5-4,TRBJ2-3,TRBD2,TGTGCCAGCAGCTCGTTAGCGGGGGGGCGGTCAGATACGCAGTATTTT,CASSSLAGGRSDTQYF
once,TRBV19,TRBJ1-4,TRBD1,TGTGCCAGTAAGGACAGGGGCACTGCAACTAATGAAAAACTGTTTTTT,CASKDRGTATNEKLFF
once,TRBV5-5,TRBJ1-5,NA,TGTGCCAGCAGCTTCCTCAATCAGCCCCAGCATTTT,CASSFLNQPQHF
once,TRBV12-3/TRBV12-4,TRBJ2-1,NA,TGTGCCAGCACTAAGGGGAACGGCAATGAGCAGTTCTTC,CASTKGNGNEQFF
once,TRBV7-9,TRBJ1-2,NA,TGTGCCAGCAGCTTGAACGGGGAGGATGGCTACACCTTC,CASSLNGEDGYTF
NA,TRBV5-3,TRBJ2-6,TRBD1,TGTGCCAGAAGCACGTATACAGGGGTTAATTCTGGGGCCAACGTCCTGACTTTC,CARSTYTGVNSGANVLTF
NA,TRBV3-1/TRBV3-2,TRBJ1-1,NA,TGTGCCAGCAGCCAAGGGCCTAGGATGGCTTTCTTT,CASSQGPRMAFF
once,TRBV25-1,TRBJ1-4,TRBD1,TGTGCCAGCAGTGAATACACACAGGGGGGTTGGGAAAAACTGTTTTTT,CASSEYTQGGWEKLFF
NA,TRBV7-9,TRBJ1-1,NA,TGTGCCAGCACCGACGGGTGGCAGAACACTGAAGCTTTCTTT,CASTDGWQNTEAFF
NA,TRBV30,TRBJ1-1,NA,TGTGCAGTGAAAGGAGGGTACACTGAAGCTTTCTTT,CAVKGGYTEAFF
once,TRBV6-1,TRBJ2-3,NA,TGTGCCAGCAGTGAAGCGTACCCCGGGACAGATACGCAGTATTTT,CASSEAYPGTDTQYF
NA,TRBV5-1,TRBJ2-3,TRBD1,TGCGCCAGCAGCTTCGGGGGACAGGGTACCGCAGATACGCAGTATTTT,CASSFGGQGTADTQYF
NA,TRBV27,TRBJ2-7,TRBD1,TGTGCCAGCAGTTTAAGGGACAGGGGCTACGAGCAGTACTTC,CASSLRDRGYEQYF
NA,TRBV5-1,TRBJ2-5,TRBD2,TGCGCCAGCAGCTTGACTCCTGGCGGGGGGCAAGAGACCCAGTACTTC,CASSLTPGGGQETQYF
NA,TRBV5-1,TRBJ1-3,NA,TGCGCCAGTTCAAGCGGACAGTCTCCGGGGAACACCATATATTTT,CASSSGQSPGNTIYF
NA,TRBV21-1,TRBJ2-5,NA,TGTGCCAGCAGCAAAGATATGAGACAGGGTTTCGAAGAGACCCAGTACTTC,CASSKDMRQGFEETQYF
NA,TRBV19,TRBJ2-5,TRBD2,TGTGCCAGTAGTTTTAGCGGGAGGGGGGAGACCCAGTACTTC,CASSFSGRGETQYF
NA,TRBV2,TRBJ1-1,NA,TGTGCCAGCACAATAATACAAACAGGTTCTGAAGCTTTCTTT,CASTIIQTGSEAFF
once,TRBV5-1,TRBJ1-3,NA,TGCGCCAGCAGCTTTTTTGGGACAAGAGGAAACACCATATATTTT,CASSFFGTRGNTIYF
NA,TRBV19,TRBJ1-3,TRBD1,TGTGCCAGTAGTAACCAGCCGGGACAGGTTGGAAACACCATATATTTT,CASSNQPGQVGNTIYF
NA,TRBV5-6,TRBJ1-2,NA,TGTGCCAGCAGCTTGAGGACAAGGGGGAAGGACGGCTATGGCTACACCTTC,CASSLRTRGKDGYGYTF